The present TCR beta chain was sequenced within a study of PD-1 blockade in classical Hodgkin lymphoma. Study context: Intravenous delivery of nivolumab at 3 mg/kg to patients occurred every 2 weeks.

CDR3 size: 15 residues. CDR1 is MNHNS, CDR2 SASEGT, per germline. The V end lost 4 bases, the J end lost 6 bases, and 16 bases lay between the germline ends. Described time point: cycle 4 day 1 (C4D1), after more than five weeks of nivolumab. In every patient, relapse followed autologous stem cell transplantation, while exposure to brentuximab vedotin differed. Study findings and constraints: There remain no defined causes for the repertoire differences, which possibly reflect disease activity or prior therapy. Patients who responded completely had about the same baseline diversity as newly diagnosed patients. It was reported that newly diagnosed patients had less baseline TCR diversity than healthy donors.

Assay: immunoSEQ multiplex PCR; the TCRdb copy retains only in-frame clones and omits some. Here the sample spans about 64,000 clones, approximately 92% being singletons. On this clone: The antigen is unknown.

The receptor was derived from a human donor with classical Hodgkin lymphoma. This chain connects TRBV6-1 to TRBJ2-4, with D perhaps matching TRBD2 (5 bases). The source was peripheral blood mononuclear cells (PBMCs), collected before the fourth cycle of nivolumab. DNA of the CDR3: TGTGCCAGCAGTGCAGGCGGACTCGTGAGAAACATTCAGTACTTC. This codes for CASSAGGLVRNIQYF.